The 17 T cell receptor beta chains given below trace back to one sample, sequenced in a study of blood T cell repertoires in COVID-19. This table comes from immunoSEQ multiplex PCR, and its TCRdb copy is limited to in-frame clones, with some not included. The sample consists of 90,000 or so clones, approximately 84% of them appearing once. Sequences were obtained from peripheral blood. The receptors here all came from a man older than 75 with active or convalescent COVID-19.

This clone turned up a few times. This chain connects TRBV12-1 to TRBJ2-1; TRBD2, the table's D call, was not compared with the DNA. TRBV12-1 is marked as a pseudogene. This CDR3 region has 17 residues. The CDR3 coding sequence is TGTGCCAGCAGCTTTGTGGTTGGGGGGATTAGTAGGAATGAGCAGTTCTTC. Translation gives CASSFVVGGISRNEQFF.

This clone appeared a single time. The chain joins TRBV4-1 to TRBJ1-1; perhaps TRBD1 as D (5 bases). V was clipped by 0 bases and J by 3 bases, with 14 bases between them. This CDR3 region has 16 residues. From germline, CDR1 is MGHRA and CDR2 YSYEKL. Written as DNA, the CDR3 is TGCGCCAGCAGCCAAGACACGGGGGGTGACGACACTGAAGCTTTCTTT. Translation: CASSQDTGGDDTEAFF.

V usage is TRBV4-3 and J usage is TRBJ1-2, with a possible D match to TRBD1 (5 bases). This CDR3 region has 19 residues. V lost 1 base and J 4 bases, leaving 25 bases between the germline ends. Germline CDR1 and CDR2: LGHNA and YSLEER. For the CDR3, the DNA is TGCGCCAGCAGCCAAGGCCTAAAAGACCGCAGGGCGGTCAGCTATGGCTACACCTTC. Its protein product is CASSQGLKDRRAVSYGYTF.

The chain recombines TRBV19 with TRBJ2-7; a possible D gene is TRBD1 (6 bases). From germline, CDR1 is LNHDA and CDR2 SQIVND (reference sequence). There are 14 residues in the CDR3. V was shortened by 3 bases and J by 3 bases, with 12 bases between the two germline ends. In nucleotides, the CDR3 is TGTGCCAGTAGTATCCGGGACACTGTCTACGAGCAGTACTTC. It translates to CASSIRDTVYEQYF.

This chain joins TRBV6-1 and TRBJ2-5; D possibly corresponds to TRBD1 (5 bases). Trimming cost V 1 base and J 2 bases, with 11 bases left between them. The CDR3 extends over 15 amino acids. Germline-derived CDR1 and CDR2 are MNHNS and SASEGT. CDR3 nucleotides: TGTGCCAGCAGTGAAGGACCGACAGTACAAGAGACCCAGTACTTC. Protein sequence: CASSEGPTVQETQYF.

This chain uses TRBV5-4 with TRBJ2-3; a possible D gene is TRBD2 (5 bases). The CDR3 loop spans 17 amino acids. The V gene lost 1 base and the J gene lost 3 bases, with 18 bases spanning the gap. Per germline, CDR1 SGHNT and CDR2 YYREEE (reference sequence). The CDR3 DNA reads TGTGCCAGCAGCTTGTATCTCGCGGGCCCCGGTACAGATACGCAGTATTTT. This gives the protein CASSLYLAGPGTDTQYF.

This clone was detected only a few times. The chain links TRBV6-6 to TRBJ1-5, with 7 bases identical to TRBD1. V lost 7 bases and J lost 7; bases outside the gene matches: 16. Germline V gene lookup returns CDR1 MNHNY and CDR2 SVGAGI (reference sequence). The CDR3 runs 16 residues. The CDR3 DNA is TGTGCCAGCACCACTAAGCCTAGACAGGGTCACCAGCCCCAGCATTTT. This sequence encodes CASTTKPRQGHQPQHF.

The chain couples TRBV4-3 to TRBJ1-1; D is perhaps TRBD1 (5 bases). The CDR3 contains 16 residues. The V and J ends lost 4 bases and 5 bases respectively, with 20 bases between them. Germline V lookup: CDR1 LGHNA, CDR2 YSLEER. The CDR3 reads CASSREAVERGTEAFF. DNA for the CDR3: TGCGCCAGCAGCCGGGAGGCGGTAGAAAGGGGTACTGAAGCTTTCTTT.

The chain carries TRBV10-3 and TRBJ1-1, with 9 bases lining up with TRBD1. V was clipped by 5 bases and J by 4 bases; unmatched bases: 8. The germline CDR1 and CDR2 sequences are ENHRY and SYGVKD. This CDR3 spans 15 amino acids. The CDR3 DNA is TGTGCCATCAGTCAACAGGGGGCAGGAACCACTGAAGCTTTCTTT. Encoded protein: CAISQQGAGTTEAFF.

This clone was seen once. The CDR3 DNA follows: TGTGCCAGCAGTGGGAGGACTAGAGCGTCCTACGAGCAGTACTTC. This codes for CASSGRTRASYEQYF. The chain uses TRBV27 and TRBJ2-7; 7 bases map to TRBD2. CDR1 is MNHEY and CDR2 is SMNVEV in the germline V gene (reference sequence). The CDR3 runs to 15 residues. J lost 1 base, V lost 5 bases, and 8 bases had no gene match.

Only one count was recorded for this clone. CDR3 DNA: TGTGCCATCAGTGAGTCGACAGGGTCTAACACCGGGGAGCTGTTTTTT. It specifies CAISESTGSNTGELFF. V and J are TRBV10-3 and TRBJ2-2; 7 bases match TRBD1. Germline CDR1 reads ENHRY; CDR2 reads SYGVKD. CDR3 length: 16 residues. V was pared by 0 bases and J by 2 bases, with 3 bases of the junction left unmatched.

CDR3 amino acids: CASSIDREGYTF. The CDR3 DNA reads TGTGCCAGTAGTATAGATCGAGAGGGCTACACCTTC. This chain connects TRBV19 to TRBJ1-2; D is unresolved. The V end was cut by 0 bases, the J end by 8 bases, with 7 bases between. CDR3 length: 12 residues. Germline loops: CDR1 LNHDA, CDR2 SQIVND (reference sequence).

The chain couples TRBV28 to TRBJ2-5; D not resolved. CDR3 length equals 12 residues. The V end lost 3 bases, the J end lost 1 base, and 3 bases lay between the germline ends. Per the germline V gene, CDR1 is MDHEN and CDR2 is SYDVKM. CDR3 in amino acids: CASSFFQETQYF. In nucleotides, the CDR3 is TGTGCCAGCAGTTTCTTCCAAGAGACCCAGTACTTC.

The CDR3 here is CASSLHRGTANEQFF. In DNA, the CDR3 is TGTGCCAGCAGCCTACACCGGGGGACGGCCAATGAGCAGTTCTTC. This chain connects TRBV14 to TRBJ2-1, with a tentative D call TRBD2 (6 bases). Trimming pared 4 bases from V and 6 bases from J, leaving 16 bases between. Per the germline V gene, CDR1 is SGHDN and CDR2 is FVKESK. CDR3 length: 15 residues.

The V call is TRBV13, the J call TRBJ2-5, with 9 bases matching TRBD1. With 5 bases clipped from V and 5 bases from J, the junction kept 18 bases outside the gene matches. Germline V lookup: CDR1 PRHDT, CDR2 FYEKMQ (reference sequence). The CDR3 sequence is 18 residues long. DNA for the CDR3: TGTGCCAGCAGCCGACGGACGGGACAGGGCTCTTCGCAGGAGACCCAGTACTTC. It codes for CASSRRTGQGSSQETQYF.

The CDR3 region is CASTIEPSRGPNQPQHF. CDR3 bases: TGTGCCAGCACTATTGAACCTAGCAGGGGCCCCAATCAGCCCCAGCATTTT. This chain joins TRBV28 and TRBJ1-5, with D perhaps TRBD1 (6 bases). V lost 7 bases and J 3 bases, leaving 22 bases between the germline ends. The CDR3 is made up of 17 amino acids. Germline CDR1 is MDHEN and CDR2 is SYDVKM.

The V gene is TRBV27, the J gene TRBJ2-3, with D perhaps TRBD2 (5 bases). With 5 bases removed from V and 1 base from J, the gap between germline ends came to 13 bases. Germline V gene sequence: CDR1 MNHEY, CDR2 SMNVEV (reference sequence). CDR3 size: 15 residues. The DNA for the CDR3 is TGTGCCAGCAGTCCGGGAACTCTTCGCACAGATACGCAGTATTTT. The encoded protein is CASSPGTLRTDTQYF.